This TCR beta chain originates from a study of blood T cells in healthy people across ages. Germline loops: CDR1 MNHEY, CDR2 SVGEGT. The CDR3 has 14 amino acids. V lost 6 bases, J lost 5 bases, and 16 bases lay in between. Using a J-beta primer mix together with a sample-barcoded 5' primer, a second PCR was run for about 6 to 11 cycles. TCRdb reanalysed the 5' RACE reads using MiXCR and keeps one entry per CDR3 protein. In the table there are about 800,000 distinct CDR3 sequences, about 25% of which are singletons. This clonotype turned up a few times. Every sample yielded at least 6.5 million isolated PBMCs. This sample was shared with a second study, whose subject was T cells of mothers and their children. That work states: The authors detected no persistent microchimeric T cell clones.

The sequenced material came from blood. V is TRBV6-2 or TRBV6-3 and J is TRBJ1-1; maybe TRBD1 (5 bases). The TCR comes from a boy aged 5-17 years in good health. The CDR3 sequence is CASSPSGAWTEAFF. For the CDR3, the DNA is TGTGCCAGCAGCCCAAGCGGGGCCTGGACTGAAGCTTTCTTT.